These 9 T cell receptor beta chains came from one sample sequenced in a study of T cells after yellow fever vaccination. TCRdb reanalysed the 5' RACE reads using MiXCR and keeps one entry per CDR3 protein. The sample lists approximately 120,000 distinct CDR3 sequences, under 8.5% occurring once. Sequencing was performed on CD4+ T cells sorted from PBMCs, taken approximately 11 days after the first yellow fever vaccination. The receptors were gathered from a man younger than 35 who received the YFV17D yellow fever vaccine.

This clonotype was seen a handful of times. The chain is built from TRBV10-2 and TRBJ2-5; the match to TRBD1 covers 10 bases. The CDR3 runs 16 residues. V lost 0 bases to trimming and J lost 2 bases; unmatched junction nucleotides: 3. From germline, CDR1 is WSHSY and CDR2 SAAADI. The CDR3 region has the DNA TGCGCCAGCAGTGAGTCGGGACAGGGGCTACAAGAGACCCAGTACTTC. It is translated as CASSESGQGLQETQYF.

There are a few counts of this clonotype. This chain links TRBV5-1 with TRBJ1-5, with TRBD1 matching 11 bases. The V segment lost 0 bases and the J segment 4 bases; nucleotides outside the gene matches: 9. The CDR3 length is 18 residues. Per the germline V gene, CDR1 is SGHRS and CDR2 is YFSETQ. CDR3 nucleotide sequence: TGCGCCAGCAGCTTGGGACCAAGGGACAGGGGGTGGAATCAGCCCCAGCATTTT. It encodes CASSLGPRDRGWNQPQHF.

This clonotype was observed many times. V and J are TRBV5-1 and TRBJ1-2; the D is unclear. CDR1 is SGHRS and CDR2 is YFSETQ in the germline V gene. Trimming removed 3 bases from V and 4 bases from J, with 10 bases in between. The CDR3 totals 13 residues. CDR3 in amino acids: CASSWGESYGYTF. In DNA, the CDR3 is TGCGCCAGCAGCTGGGGAGAGAGCTATGGCTACACCTTC.

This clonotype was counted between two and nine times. Here the CDR3 reads CASSDGSPWGDYEQYV. The CDR3 DNA reads TGTGCCAGCAGCGATGGTAGTCCGTGGGGTGACTACGAGCAGTACGTC. The gene calls are TRBV5-4 and TRBJ2-7; D is unresolved. The length of the CDR3 is 16 residues. V was cut by 4 bases and J by 3 bases, with 20 bases left in between. Germline CDR1 SGHNT, CDR2 YYREEE (reference sequence).

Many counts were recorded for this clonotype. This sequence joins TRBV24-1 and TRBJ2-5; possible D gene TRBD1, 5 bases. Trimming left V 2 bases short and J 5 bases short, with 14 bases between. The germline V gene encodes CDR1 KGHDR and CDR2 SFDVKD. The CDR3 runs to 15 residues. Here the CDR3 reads CATSDSRQGGETQYF. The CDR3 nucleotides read TGTGCCACCAGTGATTCGAGGCAGGGTGGTGAGACCCAGTACTTC.

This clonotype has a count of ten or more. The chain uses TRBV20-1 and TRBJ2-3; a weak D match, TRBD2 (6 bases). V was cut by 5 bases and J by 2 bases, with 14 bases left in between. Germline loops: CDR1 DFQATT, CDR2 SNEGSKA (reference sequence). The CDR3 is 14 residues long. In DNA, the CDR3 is TGCAGTGCTCTTCCGACTAGACTCACAGATACGCAGTATTTT. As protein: CSALPTRLTDTQYF.

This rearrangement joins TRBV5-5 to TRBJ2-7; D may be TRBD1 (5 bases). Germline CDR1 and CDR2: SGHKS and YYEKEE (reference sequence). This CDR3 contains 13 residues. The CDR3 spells CASTPRVAYEQYV. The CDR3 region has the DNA TGTGCCAGCACCCCCAGGGTTGCCTATGAGCAGTACGTC.

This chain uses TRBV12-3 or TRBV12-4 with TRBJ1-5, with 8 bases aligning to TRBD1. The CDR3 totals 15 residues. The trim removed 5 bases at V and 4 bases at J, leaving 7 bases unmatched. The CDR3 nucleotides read TGTGCCAGCAGTAGTCAGGGGGCCGGGAATCAGCCCCAGCATTTT. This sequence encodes CASSSQGAGNQPQHF.

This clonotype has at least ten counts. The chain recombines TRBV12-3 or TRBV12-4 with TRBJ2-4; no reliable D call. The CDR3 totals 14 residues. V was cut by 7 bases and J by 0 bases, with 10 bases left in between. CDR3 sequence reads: CASTQSLAKNIQYF. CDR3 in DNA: TGTGCCAGCACCCAGAGCCTAGCCAAAAACATTCAGTACTTC.